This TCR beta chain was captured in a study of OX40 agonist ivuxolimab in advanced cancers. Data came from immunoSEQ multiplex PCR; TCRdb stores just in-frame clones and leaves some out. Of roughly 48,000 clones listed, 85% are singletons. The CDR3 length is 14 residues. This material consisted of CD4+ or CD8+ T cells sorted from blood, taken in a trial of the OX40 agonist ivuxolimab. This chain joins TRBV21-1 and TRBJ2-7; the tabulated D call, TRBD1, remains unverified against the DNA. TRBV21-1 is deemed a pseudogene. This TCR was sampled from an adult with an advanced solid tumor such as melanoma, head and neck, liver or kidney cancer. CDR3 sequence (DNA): TGTGCCAGCAGGATACCGGGACAGGGGTACGAGCAGTACTTC. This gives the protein CASRIPGQGYEQYF.